The present T cell receptor (beta chain) was sequenced within a study of beta chain features in type 1 diabetes. Background on the study: The number of sorted cells examined across all samples was 107,917,701.

Naive, central memory, regulatory and stem cell-like memory cells within the CD4+ compartment were sorted using CD45RO/CCR7/CD25/CD127/CD95/CD27. Reverse transcribing all isolated RNA meant expressed TCRB transcripts were sequenced. Each sample of naive, central memory or regulatory T cells had, on average, around 3.3 million reads. Generated by immunoSEQ multiplex PCR, the TCRdb table keeps only in-frame clones and is missing some. The top ten hold roughly 0.11% of the sample, which has 600,000 to 700,000 clones, over 10% seen once. The CDR3 is made up of 13 amino acids. Trimming took 4 bases from V and 5 from J, leaving 11 bases between them. The germline gives CDR1 MNHNY, CDR2 SVGAGI (reference sequence). This clone showed up just a few times. No antigen is known for it. General study findings and limits: The study found moderately but significantly shorter TCRB CDR3s in all four CD4+ subsets of Type 1 diabetes patients.

Sequencing used naive CD4+ T cells from blood. The TCR sequence derives from a man aged 25 to 45 with type 1 diabetes. This chain joins TRBV6-6 and TRBJ1-2; possibly TRBD1 for D (5 bases). CDR3 in DNA: TGTGCCAGCAGTTCGTCAGGGATTTATGGCTACACCTTC. This gives the protein CASSSSGIYGYTF.